The 25 T cell receptor beta chains below all came from one sample that was sequenced in a study of shared clonotypes between healthy human individuals. Clones were read by immunoSEQ multiplex PCR, and TCRdb kept only the in-frame ones, dropping some. The sample yields some 2.4 million clones, roughly 93% seen once. The sample consisted of naive CD4+ T cells from PBMCs. The sample's subset: CD45RA+ positively selected. These receptors came from a man between 18 and 35 years old in good health. Some clones in this sample may be carry-over from other donors' samples.

The gene calls are TRBV6-1 and TRBJ1-4; 10 bases match TRBD1. This CDR3 is built from 17 residues. Germline loops: CDR1 MNHNS, CDR2 SASEGT. V was clipped by 4 bases and J by 1 base; unmatched bases: 6. The DNA for the CDR3 is TGTGCCAGCAGTGGTAGGGACAGGGGAATAACTAATGAAAAACTGTTTTTT. Protein: CASSGRDRGITNEKLFF.

This chain joins TRBV6-6 and TRBJ1-2; D uncertain. Trimming removed 2 bases from V and 4 bases from J, with 17 bases in between. The CDR3 totals 16 residues. Germline CDR1 is MNHNY and CDR2 is SVGAGI (reference sequence). The CDR3 loop is CASSYPKGPESYGYTF. CDR3 sequence (DNA): TGTGCCAGCAGTTACCCTAAGGGTCCGGAGAGCTATGGCTACACCTTC.

The V and J genes are TRBV5-8 and TRBJ1-1; D is possibly TRBD1 (6 bases). Germline V lookup: CDR1 SGHTS, CDR2 YDEGEE. V shed 1 base and J shed 11 bases, with 9 bases lying between them. This CDR3 contains 11 residues. This CDR3 is CASSLRGEAFF. CDR3 DNA: TGTGCCAGCAGCTTGAGGGGGGAGGCTTTCTTT.

V and J are TRBV5-1 and TRBJ2-1, with D tentatively TRBD2 (5 bases). Trimming shortened V by 4 bases and J by 8 bases, and 13 bases separated the two germline ends. Germline loops: CDR1 SGHRS, CDR2 YFSETQ. The CDR3 contains 13 residues. CDR3 nucleotides: TGCGCCAGCAGCGCGACTATAAACGATGAGCAGTTCTTC. Translating it yields CASSATINDEQFF. The entire variable domain, with the rest obtained from reference TRBV5-1 and TRBJ2-1, is as follows: KAGVTQTPRYLIKTRGQQVTLSCSPISGHRSVSWYQQTPGQGLQFLFEYFSETQRNKGNFPGRFSGRQFSNSRSEMNVSTLELGDSALYLCASSATINDEQFFGPGTRLTVL.

Comment on this clone: At one of its ends the junction is not consistent with the germline gene, which may arise from a read error. The chain employs TRBV29-1 and TRBJ2-7, with D possibly TRBD2 on 6 matching bases. CDR3 length: 11 amino acids. Germline V gene data show CDR1 as SQVTM and CDR2 as ANQGSEA. The DNA for the CDR3 is TGCAGCGTTCTGAGGGAGGCAGGAGAGGAATTC. It encodes CSVLREAGEEF.

CDR3 DNA sequence: TGTGCCAGCAGATCTTGGGGGGGCGAAGCGGGCTACACCTTC. Amino acids: CASRSWGGEAGYTF. The gene calls are TRBV6-6 and TRBJ1-2, with a possible D match to TRBD1 (6 bases). This CDR3 is 14 amino acids long. With 6 bases removed from V and 8 bases from J, the gap between germline ends came to 19 bases. Germline V CDR1 and CDR2: MNHNY, SVGAGI (reference sequence).

This chain links TRBV6-1 with TRBJ2-3; TRBD2 matches at 10 bases. Germline V CDR1 and CDR2: MNHNS, SASEGT. This CDR3 has 14 amino acids. Unmatched junction bases numbered 1, after V lost 3 bases and J lost 4 bases. The CDR3 DNA reads as TGTGCCAGCAGTGAGGGACTAGCGTCAGATACGCAGTATTTT. Its translation is CASSEGLASDTQYF.

The V and J genes are TRBV9 and TRBJ2-7, with 7 positions matching TRBD1. The ends lost 4 bases at V and 3 bases at J; junction bases unmatched: 7. In germline, CDR1 is SGDLS, CDR2 YYNGEE. This CDR3 is built from 14 residues. The DNA for the CDR3 is TGTGCCAGCAGCAAGGGACAGAGAGACTACGAGCAGTACTTC. Translating it yields CASSKGQRDYEQYF. The full variable domain, its missing parts supplied by reference TRBV9 and TRBJ2-7, is DSGVTQTPKHLITATGQRVTLRCSPRSGDLSVYWYQQSLDQGLQFLIQYYNGEERAKGNILERFSAQQFPDLHSELNLSSLELGDSALYFCASSKGQRDYEQYFGPGTRLTVT.

The genes are TRBV7-3 and TRBJ1-2; D gene uncertain. The ends were cut back, 5 bases at V and 2 bases at J, with 18 bases in the middle. This CDR3 is built from 16 residues. CDR1 SGHTA and CDR2 FQGTGA come from the germline V gene. As DNA, the CDR3 is TGTGCCAGCAGCGACTCAGCGACGAGGACCAACTATGGCTACACCTTC. As protein: CASSDSATRTNYGYTF.

As concerns this clone: This same CDR3 is encoded by further DNA sequences in the sample. V gene TRBV28 combines with J gene TRBJ2-7; 11 nucleotides match TRBD1. Germline assignment: CDR1 MDHEN and CDR2 SYDVKM. There are 14 residues in the CDR3. The ends lost 7 bases at V and 1 base at J; junction bases unmatched: 3. Here the CDR3 DNA reads TGTGCCAGCACCGGGACAGGGGGATCCTACGAGCAGTACTTC. Protein: CASTGTGGSYEQYF.

The CDR3 protein is CASRPGQNYGYTF. In nucleotides, the CDR3 is TGTGCCAGCAGGCCGGGGCAGAACTATGGCTACACCTTC. V gene TRBV6-1 combines with J gene TRBJ1-2; a possible D gene is TRBD1 (5 bases). The CDR3 runs to 13 residues. The V end lost 6 bases, the J end lost 2 bases, and 10 bases lay between the germline ends. CDR1 is MNHNS, CDR2 SASEGT, per germline.

Note on this clone: This same CDR3 is encoded by further DNA sequences in the sample. This rearrangement joins TRBV18 to TRBJ2-7; 9 nucleotides match TRBD1. Germline assignment: CDR1 KGHSH and CDR2 LQKENI. V trimming: 4 bases; J trimming: 6 bases; junction bases outside the gene matches: 4. This CDR3 spans 13 amino acids. The CDR3 sequence: CASSLGQGLEQYF. The CDR3 nucleotides are TGTGCCAGCTCACTCGGACAGGGGCTCGAGCAGTACTTC.

This clone appeared a single time. The J gene is TRBJ2-1, the V gene TRBV5-1; TRBD2 aligns across 12 bases. CDR1 SGHRS and CDR2 YFSETQ come from the germline V gene. The CDR3 consists of 16 residues. V lost 4 bases and J lost 7; bases outside the gene matches: 9. In nucleotides, the CDR3 is TGCGCCAGCAGCATACGTCCTAGCGGGAGGGTTAATGAGCAGTTCTTC. It specifies CASSIRPSGRVNEQFF.

The chain carries TRBV4-3 and TRBJ2-1; TRBD2 matches 8 bases. This CDR3 comprises 16 residues. Per germline, CDR1 LGHNA and CDR2 YSLEER. V dropped 5 bases and J dropped 4; count of bases not matched to a gene: 10. DNA for the CDR3: TGCGCCAGCAGCGCAGGCTGGCTAGCGGGTTACAATGAGCAGTTCTTC. Its protein is CASSAGWLAGYNEQFF.

V and J are TRBV7-6 and TRBJ2-7, with D perhaps assigned TRBD1 or TRBD2 (5 bases each). The CDR3 spans 14 residues. CDR1 is SGHVS and CDR2 is FNYEAQ in the germline V gene. Trimming stripped 1 base from V and 0 bases from J, with 7 bases between. As DNA, the CDR3 is TGTGCCAGCAGCTTAGACGGGACCTCCTACGAGCAGTACTTC. Translation gives CASSLDGTSYEQYF. Full variable domain (outside the CDR3, taken from reference TRBV7-6 and TRBJ2-7): GAGVSQSPRYKVTKRGQDVALRCDPISGHVSLYWYRQALGQGPEFLTYFNYEAQQDKSGLPNDRFSAERPEGSISTLTIQRTEQRDSAMYRCASSLDGTSYEQYFGPGTRLTVT.

As to this clone: Other DNA sequences in this specimen translate into the identical CDR3. This chain links TRBV18 with TRBJ1-1; 8 bases map to TRBD1. This CDR3 is 15 amino acids long. The germline V gene has CDR1 KGHSH and CDR2 LQKENI. V dropped 3 bases and J dropped 1; count of bases not matched to a gene: 4. The CDR3 here is CASSPRTGTNTEAFF. Written as DNA, the CDR3 is TGTGCCAGCTCACCCCGGACAGGGACGAACACTGAAGCTTTCTTT.

The chain carries TRBV7-9 and TRBJ1-5, with 9 bases lining up with TRBD1. The CDR3 totals 18 residues. Germline V gene lookup returns CDR1 SEHNR and CDR2 FQNEAQ (reference sequence). After removal of 1 base from V and 4 bases from J, the junction contained 11 bases not matched to a gene. The CDR3 sequence is CASSLGVTRTGVNQPQHF. The CDR3 coding sequence is TGTGCCAGCAGCTTAGGAGTTACCCGGACAGGGGTTAATCAGCCCCAGCATTTT.

The rearrangement uses TRBV28 and TRBJ1-1; a weak D match, TRBD1 (5 bases). In germline, CDR1 is MDHEN, CDR2 SYDVKM. Trimming removed 3 bases from V and 4 bases from J, with 18 bases in between. This CDR3 contains 16 residues. The CDR3 bases are TGTGCCAGCAGTTTCGGGCGGGGGTTCGTTTTCACTGAAGCTTTCTTT. This sequence encodes CASSFGRGFVFTEAFF.

The chain recombines TRBV19 with TRBJ2-7; D remains ambiguous. The V gene's germline CDR1 is LNHDA and CDR2 SQIVND (reference sequence). The V and J ends lost 1 base and 2 bases respectively, with 9 bases between them. This CDR3 contains 14 residues. Here the CDR3 DNA reads TGTGCCAGTAGTATAGGAGACACCGCCTACGAGCAGTACTTC. Protein sequence: CASSIGDTAYEQYF.

The V gene is TRBV4-1, the J gene TRBJ2-7; perhaps TRBD1 as D (6 bases). The CDR3 spans 15 residues. The V gene's germline CDR1 is MGHRA and CDR2 YSYEKL. V lost 3 bases and J 2 bases, leaving 14 bases between the germline ends. The CDR3 loop is CASSQTTGPTYEQYF. Written as DNA, the CDR3 is TGCGCCAGCAGCCAGACGACAGGTCCCACCTACGAGCAGTACTTC.

The CDR3 loop is CASSGGQGAEAFF. CDR3 coding DNA: TGTGCCAGCAGCGGCGGACAGGGGGCTGAAGCTTTCTTT. The gene calls are TRBV7-9 and TRBJ1-1; TRBD1 matches 10 bases. Germline values: CDR1 SEHNR, CDR2 FQNEAQ (reference sequence). The CDR3 has 13 residues. V gave up 5 bases and J gave up 6 bases; unmatched junction bases: 3.

This rearrangement joins TRBV9 to TRBJ2-2; D is undetermined. This CDR3 contains 18 residues. Trimming took 1 base from V and 0 from J, leaving 16 bases between them. The germline CDR1 and CDR2 sequences are SGDLS and YYNGEE. The chain's CDR3 is CASSVRGRAAANTGELFF. The CDR3 DNA reads as TGTGCCAGCAGCGTACGTGGCAGAGCCGCTGCGAACACCGGGGAGCTGTTTTTT.

The rearrangement joins TRBV28 to TRBJ2-5; 13 bases line up with TRBD2. Germline trimming cut 3 bases from V and 4 bases from J; bases unmatched to any gene: 5. The germline V gene encodes CDR1 MDHEN and CDR2 SYDVKM. CDR3 size: 16 residues. CDR3 amino acids: CASSFGLAGVGETQYF. CDR3 nucleotide sequence: TGTGCCAGCAGTTTCGGACTAGCGGGAGTGGGAGAGACCCAGTACTTC.

The chain carries TRBV5-4 and TRBJ2-3; 7 bases match TRBD1. Germline trimming cut 1 base from V and 6 bases from J; bases unmatched to any gene: 8. The CDR3 is 15 amino acids. CDR1 and CDR2 from the germline V gene are SGHNT and YYREEE (reference sequence). The CDR3 DNA reads TGTGCCAGCAGCTTGTTCGGTCAGGGGGAGGATACGCAGTATTTT. Protein: CASSLFGQGEDTQYF.

This chain joins TRBV29-1 and TRBJ1-2, with 7 positions matching TRBD1. The CDR3 loop spans 12 amino acids. CDR1 is SQVTM, CDR2 ANQGSEA, per germline. V was clipped by 4 bases and J by 8 bases; unmatched bases: 7. The CDR3 DNA sequence: TGCAGCGTTGTGGGACAGCCTGTAGGCTACACCTTC. Encoded protein: CSVVGQPVGYTF.